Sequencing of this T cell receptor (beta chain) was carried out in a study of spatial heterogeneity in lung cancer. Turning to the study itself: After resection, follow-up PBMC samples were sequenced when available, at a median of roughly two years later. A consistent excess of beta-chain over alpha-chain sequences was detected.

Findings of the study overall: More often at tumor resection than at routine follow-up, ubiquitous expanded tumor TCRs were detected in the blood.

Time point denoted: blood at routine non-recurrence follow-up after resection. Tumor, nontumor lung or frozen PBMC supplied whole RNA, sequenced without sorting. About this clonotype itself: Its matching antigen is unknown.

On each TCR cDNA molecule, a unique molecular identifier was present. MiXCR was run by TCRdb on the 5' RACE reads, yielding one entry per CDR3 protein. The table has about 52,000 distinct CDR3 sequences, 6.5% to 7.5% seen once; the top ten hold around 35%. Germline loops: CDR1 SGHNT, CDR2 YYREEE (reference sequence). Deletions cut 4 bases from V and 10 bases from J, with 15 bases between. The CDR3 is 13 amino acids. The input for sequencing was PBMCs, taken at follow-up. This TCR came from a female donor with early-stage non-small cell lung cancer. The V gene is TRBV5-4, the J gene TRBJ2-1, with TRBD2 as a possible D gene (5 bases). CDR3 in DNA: TGTGCCAGCAGCGCCCTCCCCCGGGAAGAGCAGTTCTTC. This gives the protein CASSALPREEQFF.